This TCR beta chain was identified during a study of T cells after posttransplantation cyclophosphamide. This CDR3 comprises 13 residues. Germline lookup yields CDR1 SGHNT and CDR2 YENEEA. Trimming took 3 bases from V and 1 from J, leaving 6 bases between them. Assay used: immunoSEQ multiplex PCR; TCRdb lists only in-frame clones, some missing. The sample contains tens of thousands of clones, roughly nine tenths of which appear only once. Cyclophosphamide on days +3 and +4 followed busulfan-fludarabine conditioning and a marrow graft. The clonotype was recovered from a female patient under 45 who received an allogeneic stem cell transplant from an unrelated donor, was CMV-positive, and had no GVHD. The graft donor may have given rise to some T cells. J is TRBJ2-5 and V is TRBV11-3; a weak D match, TRBD2 (6 bases). The material sequenced was PBMCs, taken after allogeneic stem cell transplant with posttransplant cyclophosphamide. For the CDR3, the DNA is TGTGCCAGCAGCTTGGGGGGCCAAGAGACCCAGTACTTC. This gives the protein CASSLGGQETQYF.